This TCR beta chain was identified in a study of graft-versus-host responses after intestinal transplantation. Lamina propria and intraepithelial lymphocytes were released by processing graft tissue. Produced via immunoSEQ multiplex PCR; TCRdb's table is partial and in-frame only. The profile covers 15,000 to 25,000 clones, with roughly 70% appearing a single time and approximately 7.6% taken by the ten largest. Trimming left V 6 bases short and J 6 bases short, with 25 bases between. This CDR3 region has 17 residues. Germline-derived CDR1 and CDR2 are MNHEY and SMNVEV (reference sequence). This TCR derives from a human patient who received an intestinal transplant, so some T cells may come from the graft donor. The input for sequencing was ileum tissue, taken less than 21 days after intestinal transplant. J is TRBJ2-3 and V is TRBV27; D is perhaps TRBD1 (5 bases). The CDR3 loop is CASSVKGRRKVGDTQYF. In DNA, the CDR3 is TGTGCCAGCAGCGTGAAGGGGCGTCGCAAGGTGGGGGATACGCAGTATTTT.